Each of the 11 T cell receptor beta chains below was sequenced from the same sample in a study of shared clonotypes between healthy human individuals. The assay was immunoSEQ multiplex PCR, and TCRdb's table has in-frame clones only and misses some. The sample consists of approximately 710,000 clones, about 90% of them appearing once. Sequencing used memory CD8+ T cells from PBMCs. Subset: CD45RO+ cells pooled with CCR7-negative TemRA cells. Receptors originate from a man between 18 and 35 years old in good health. Some clones in this sample may be carry-over from other donors' samples.

This clone was counted a single time. This chain joins TRBV7-9 and TRBJ2-3; the D gene is possibly TRBD1 (6 bases). CDR1 and CDR2 from the germline V gene are SEHNR and FQNEAQ (reference sequence). V dropped 3 bases and J dropped 7 bases, with 23 bases sitting between them. The CDR3 loop spans 17 amino acids. This chain's CDR3 is CASSLATGLRVAHTQYF. DNA of the CDR3: TGTGCCAGCAGCTTGGCGACAGGTCTGAGGGTTGCGCATACGCAGTATTTT.

This chain links TRBV5-6 with TRBJ2-5; 16 positions match TRBD2. V shed 0 bases and J 2 bases; nucleotides not matched to a gene: 4. CDR1 is SGHDT and CDR2 is YYEEEE in the germline V gene. The CDR3 totals 18 residues. CDR3 loop: CASSLAGTSGRGQETQYF. The CDR3 nucleotides read TGTGCCAGCAGCTTGGCTGGGACTAGCGGGAGGGGTCAAGAGACCCAGTACTTC.

This chain connects TRBV7-8 to TRBJ1-2, with TRBD1 matching 10 bases. Germline CDR1 reads SGHVS; CDR2 reads FQNEAQ. The V gene end was trimmed by 9 bases and the J gene end by 4 bases; junction bases not matched to a gene: 14. This CDR3 comprises 16 residues. CDR3 nucleotide sequence: TGTGCCAGTCTACGCGACAGGGGGCCCTGGACCTATGGCTACACCTTC. This sequence encodes CASLRDRGPWTYGYTF.

The count of this clone is one. The chain is built from TRBV5-1 and TRBJ2-3; the D gene is possibly TRBD2 (6 bases). Germline loops: CDR1 SGHRS, CDR2 YFSETQ. Deletions cut 0 bases from V and 5 bases from J, with 13 bases between. The CDR3 is made up of 15 amino acids. The CDR3: CASSLAGRSGDTQYF. Here the CDR3 DNA reads TGCGCCAGCAGCTTGGCCGGGAGAAGTGGAGATACGCAGTATTTT.

The chain's CDR3 is CASSKDGAYNEQFF. The CDR3 DNA follows: TGTGCCAGTAGCAAGGACGGAGCTTACAATGAGCAGTTCTTC. The chain joins TRBV19 to TRBJ2-1; no reliable D call. Germline CDR1 is LNHDA and CDR2 is SQIVND (reference sequence). The CDR3 sequence is 14 residues long. V lost 6 bases and J lost 4, with 13 bases in between.

This clone was seen just once. The chain has TRBV4-3 and TRBJ2-5; 8 bases map to TRBD2. V shed 1 base and J 5 bases; nucleotides not matched to a gene: 3. This CDR3 comprises 14 residues. Germline lookup yields CDR1 LGHNA and CDR2 YSLEER. The CDR3 loop is CASSQVSGGETQYF. The CDR3 DNA sequence: TGCGCCAGCAGCCAAGTCAGCGGGGGCGAGACCCAGTACTTC.

V and J are TRBV9 and TRBJ2-2; 8 bases fit TRBD1. The CDR3 covers 16 residues. V shed 3 bases and J 8 bases; nucleotides not matched to a gene: 12. Per the germline V gene, CDR1 is SGDLS and CDR2 is YYNGEE. CDR3 bases: TGTGCCAGCAGCGCAGGGACAGGCAGTCTGGGAGGGGAGCTGTTTTTT. Translated, it gives CASSAGTGSLGGELFF.

The chain is built from TRBV6-1 and TRBJ1-1; D might be TRBD1 (5 bases). Germline V gene data show CDR1 as MNHNS and CDR2 as SASEGT. V lost 6 bases and J lost 4, with 12 bases in between. This CDR3 has 13 residues. The CDR3 reads CASRRGWSTEAFF. Here the CDR3 DNA reads TGTGCCAGCAGAAGGGGTTGGAGCACTGAAGCTTTCTTT.

The chain uses TRBV4-2 and TRBJ2-1; D might be TRBD2 (6 bases). The germline V gene has CDR1 LGHNA and CDR2 YNFKEQ. This CDR3 region has 19 residues. Trimming cost V 5 bases and J 1 base, with 24 bases left between them. CDR3 sequence: CASSAIRDLPLESYNEQFF. The CDR3 DNA is TGTGCCAGCAGCGCTATCAGGGACTTGCCCCTGGAGTCCTACAATGAGCAGTTCTTC.

On this clone itself: Germline and junction disagree at one end, which may indicate a read error. The chain combines TRBV7-9 with TRBJ2-1; possibly TRBD2 for D (7 bases). CDR3 length: 16 amino acids. Germline V gene sequence: CDR1 SEHNR, CDR2 FQNEAQ (reference sequence). The CDR3 loop reads CASILSPGGAGYEQFF. CDR3 sequence (DNA): TGTGCCAGCATCTTAAGTCCGGGGGGCGCTGGATATGAGCAGTTCTTC.

A remark on this clone: Other nucleotide sequences from this sample produce the same CDR3. The chain is built from TRBV10-3 and TRBJ2-7; the D gene could be TRBD1 or TRBD2 (5 bases each). This CDR3 region has 14 residues. Germline V gene lookup returns CDR1 ENHRY and CDR2 SYGVKD. The V end was cut by 2 bases, the J end by 2 bases, with 10 bases between. The CDR3 protein is CAISEPGPAYEQYF. As DNA, the CDR3 is TGTGCCATCAGTGAGCCGGGACCAGCCTACGAGCAGTACTTC.